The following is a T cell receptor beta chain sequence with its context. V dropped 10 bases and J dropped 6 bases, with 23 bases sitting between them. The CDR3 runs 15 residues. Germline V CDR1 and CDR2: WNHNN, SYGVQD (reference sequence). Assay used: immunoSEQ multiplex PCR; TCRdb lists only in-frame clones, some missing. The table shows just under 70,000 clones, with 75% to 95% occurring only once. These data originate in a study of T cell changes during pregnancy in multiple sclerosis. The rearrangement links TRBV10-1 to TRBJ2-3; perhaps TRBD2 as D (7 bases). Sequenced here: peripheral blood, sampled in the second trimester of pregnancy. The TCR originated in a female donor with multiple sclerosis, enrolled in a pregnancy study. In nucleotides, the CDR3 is TGCGCCACCCAGAGGGGGGGGACGGGCCCCGATACGCAGTATTTT. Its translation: CATQRGGTGPDTQYF.